Listed here are 16 T cell receptor beta chains from one sample, sequenced in a study of cytotoxic CD8 clonotypes in ibrutinib-treated CLL. This table comes from immunoSEQ multiplex PCR, and its TCRdb copy is limited to in-frame clones, with some not included. This table has hundreds of thousands of clones, roughly 70% appearing once. The material was PBMCs, obtained after 24 months of ibrutinib treatment. The receptors stem from a human donor with chronic lymphocytic leukemia.

The chain recombines TRBV7-3 with TRBJ2-7, with D possibly being TRBD1 or TRBD2 (5 bases each). Trimming removed 4 bases from V and 2 bases from J, with 9 bases in between. The V gene's germline CDR1 is SGHTA and CDR2 FQGTGA. This CDR3 has 13 residues. The CDR3 loop reads CASSSGPTYEQYF. Here the CDR3 DNA reads TGTGCCAGCAGCTCGGGACCGACCTACGAGCAGTACTTC.

This clone was observed a few times. This sequence joins TRBV6-5 and TRBJ2-7; tentatively, D is TRBD1 or TRBD2 (5 bases each). Germline CDR1 MNHEY, CDR2 SVGAGI. This CDR3 has 12 residues. V shed 5 bases and J shed 7 bases, with 12 bases lying between them. The CDR3 reads CASSTGLPEQYF. CDR3 sequence (DNA): TGTGCCAGCAGTACGGGGCTCCCGGAGCAGTACTTC.

The chain couples TRBV7-2 to TRBJ1-2; D might be TRBD1 (6 bases). The CDR3 length is 13 residues. Germline V gene data show CDR1 as SGHTA and CDR2 as FQGNSA. Trimming stripped 5 bases from V and 8 bases from J, with 15 bases between. CDR3 region: CASSVRGGWGYTF. DNA for the CDR3: TGTGCCAGCAGCGTCAGGGGCGGTTGGGGCTACACCTTC.

The genes are TRBV29-1 and TRBJ1-3; possibly TRBD1 for D (6 bases). Trimming removed 3 bases from V and 1 base from J, with 10 bases in between. CDR3 length: 14 residues. Per the germline V gene, CDR1 is SQVTM and CDR2 is ANQGSEA. The CDR3 reads CSVDTGRSGNTIYF. In DNA form, the CDR3 reads TGCAGCGTTGACACAGGGCGATCTGGAAACACCATATATTTT.

The chain is built from TRBV28 and TRBJ2-3; weak D call: TRBD2 (5 bases). The length of the CDR3 is 14 residues. V was cut by 2 bases and J by 3 bases, with 9 bases left in between. Germline assignment: CDR1 MDHEN and CDR2 SYDVKM. As DNA, the CDR3 is TGTGCCAGCAGTTTAGAGGGTAGAACAGATACGCAGTATTTT. Its translation is CASSLEGRTDTQYF.

As regards this clone: Distinct nucleotide sequences in the sample also encode this CDR3. The J gene is TRBJ2-7, the V gene TRBV18; no definite D call. V was clipped by 2 bases and J by 6 bases, with 8 bases between them. There are 12 residues in the CDR3. In germline, CDR1 is KGHSH, CDR2 LQKENI. The CDR3 sequence: CASSPTGTEQYF. In nucleotides, the CDR3 is TGTGCCAGCTCACCAACGGGTACCGAGCAGTACTTC.

The rearrangement joins TRBV11-2 to TRBJ2-3, with D unresolved. Trimming removed 3 bases at V and 4 bases at J, with 11 bases between. The CDR3 contains 14 residues. From germline, CDR1 is SGHAT and CDR2 FQNNGV. The CDR3 is CASSFGKGSDTQYF. Here the CDR3 DNA reads TGTGCCAGCAGCTTTGGTAAGGGCTCAGATACGCAGTATTTT.

This clone turned up a few times. In nucleotides, the CDR3 is TGTGCCAGCAGCTTTAGTTCAGGTGAGCAGTTCTTC. Translated, it gives CASSFSSGEQFF. The chain is built from TRBV7-3 and TRBJ2-1; D remains unclear. V lost 3 bases and J lost 9, with 9 bases in between. From germline, CDR1 is SGHTA and CDR2 FQGTGA. CDR3 length: 12 residues. The whole variable domain, filled in from reference TRBV7-3 and TRBJ2-1, reads GAGVSQTPSNKVTEKGKYVELRCDPISGHTALYWYRQSLGQGPEFLIYFQGTGAADDSGLPNDRFFAVRPEGSVSTLKIQRTERGDSAVYLCASSFSSGEQFFGPGTRLTVL.

This clone was observed a handful of times. CDR3: CASSSPGQTISYEQYF. The CDR3 nucleotides are TGTGCCAGCAGCTCCCCGGGACAGACGATATCTTACGAGCAGTACTTC. The chain recombines TRBV5-8 with TRBJ2-7, with 7 bases lining up with TRBD1. Germline V CDR1 and CDR2: SGHTS, YDEGEE. After removal of 3 bases from V and 4 bases from J, the junction contained 13 bases not matched to a gene. The CDR3 contains 16 residues.

The chain joins TRBV13 to TRBJ2-5, with D tentatively TRBD1 (6 bases). V lost 3 bases and J 3 bases, leaving 8 bases between the germline ends. Germline V gene data show CDR1 as PRHDT and CDR2 as FYEKMQ (reference sequence). This CDR3 spans 13 amino acids. DNA of the CDR3: TGTGCCAGCAGCTTTCGACAGGAAGAGACCCAGTACTTC. As protein: CASSFRQEETQYF.

The chain couples TRBV27 to TRBJ2-3, with 10 bases that match TRBD2. CDR3 length: 16 amino acids. V lost 7 bases, J lost 3 bases, and 10 bases stayed unmatched. Germline V lookup: CDR1 MNHEY, CDR2 SMNVEV (reference sequence). CDR3: CASNVLAGFGTDTQYF. DNA for the CDR3: TGTGCCAGCAACGTACTAGCGGGATTTGGGACAGATACGCAGTATTTT.

The V and J genes are TRBV7-2 and TRBJ2-2; perhaps TRBD2 as D (6 bases). Trimming took 3 bases from V and 7 from J, leaving 18 bases between them. CDR1 SGHTA and CDR2 FQGNSA come from the germline V gene. CDR3 length: 16 amino acids. The CDR3 protein is CASSLRGSLSGGELFF. CDR3 coding DNA: TGTGCCAGCAGCTTGCGGGGCAGCCTCTCTGGCGGGGAGCTGTTTTTT.

This chain links TRBV30 with TRBJ2-7; TRBD1 matches at 9 bases. V shed 0 bases, J shed 7 bases, and the junction held 7 bases outside the gene matches. The germline CDR1 and CDR2 sequences are GTSNPN and SVGIG (reference sequence). This CDR3 has 14 amino acids. CDR3 nucleotide sequence: TGTGCCTGGAGTGTATGGGACAGGGAGGGAGAGCAGTACTTC. Its translation is CAWSVWDREGEQYF.

V and J are TRBV29-1 and TRBJ2-3, with D possibly being TRBD2 (6 bases). V lost 6 bases and J 4 bases, leaving 11 bases between the germline ends. Germline loops: CDR1 SQVTM, CDR2 ANQGSEA. The CDR3 consists of 12 residues. The CDR3 loop reads CSVARRADTQYF. The DNA of the CDR3 is TGCAGCGTAGCCCGGAGGGCAGATACGCAGTATTTT.

This rearrangement joins TRBV28 to TRBJ2-2; possibly TRBD1 for D (6 bases). CDR3 size: 14 residues. V was pared by 3 bases and J by 7 bases, with 12 bases between. Germline-derived CDR1 and CDR2 are MDHEN and SYDVKM. The CDR3, as DNA: TGTGCCAGCAGTTTTGGACAGTACAGCGGGGAGCTGTTTTTT. It encodes CASSFGQYSGELFF.

This clone has a single count. V is TRBV29-1 and J is TRBJ2-7; TRBD1 might be the D (6 bases). V was cut by 1 base and J by 8 bases, with 9 bases left in between. Germline V gene lookup returns CDR1 SQVTM and CDR2 ANQGSEA. The CDR3 loop spans 11 amino acids. CDR3 sequence reads: CSVEVGDKQYF. For the CDR3, the DNA is TGCAGCGTTGAAGTTGGGGACAAGCAGTACTTC.